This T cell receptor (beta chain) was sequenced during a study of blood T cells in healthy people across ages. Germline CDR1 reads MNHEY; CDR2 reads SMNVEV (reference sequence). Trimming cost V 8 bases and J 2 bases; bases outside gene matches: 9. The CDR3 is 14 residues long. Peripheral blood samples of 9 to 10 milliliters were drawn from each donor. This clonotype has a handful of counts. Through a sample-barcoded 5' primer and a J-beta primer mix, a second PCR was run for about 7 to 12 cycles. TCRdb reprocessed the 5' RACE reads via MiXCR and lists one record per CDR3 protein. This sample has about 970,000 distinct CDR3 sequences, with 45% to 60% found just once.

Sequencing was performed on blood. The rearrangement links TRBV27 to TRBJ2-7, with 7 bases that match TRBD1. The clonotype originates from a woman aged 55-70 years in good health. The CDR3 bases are TGTGCCAGCCGATTCCGACAGGGACCCTACGAGCAGTACTTC. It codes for CASRFRQGPYEQYF.